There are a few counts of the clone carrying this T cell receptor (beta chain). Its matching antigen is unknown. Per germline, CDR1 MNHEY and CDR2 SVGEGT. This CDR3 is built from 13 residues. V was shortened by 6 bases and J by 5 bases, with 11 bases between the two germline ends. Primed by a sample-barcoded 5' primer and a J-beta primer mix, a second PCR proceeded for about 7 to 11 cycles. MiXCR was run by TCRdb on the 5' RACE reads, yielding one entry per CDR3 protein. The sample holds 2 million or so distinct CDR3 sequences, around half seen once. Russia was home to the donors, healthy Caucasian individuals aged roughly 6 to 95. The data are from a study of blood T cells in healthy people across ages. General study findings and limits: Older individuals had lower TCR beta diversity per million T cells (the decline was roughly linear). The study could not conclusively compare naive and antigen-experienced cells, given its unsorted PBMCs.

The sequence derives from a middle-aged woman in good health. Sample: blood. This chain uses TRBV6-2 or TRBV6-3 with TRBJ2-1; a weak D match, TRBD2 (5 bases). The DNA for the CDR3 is TGTGCCAGCAGAGCGGACGCGCACAATGAGCAGTTCTTC. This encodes CASRADAHNEQFF.